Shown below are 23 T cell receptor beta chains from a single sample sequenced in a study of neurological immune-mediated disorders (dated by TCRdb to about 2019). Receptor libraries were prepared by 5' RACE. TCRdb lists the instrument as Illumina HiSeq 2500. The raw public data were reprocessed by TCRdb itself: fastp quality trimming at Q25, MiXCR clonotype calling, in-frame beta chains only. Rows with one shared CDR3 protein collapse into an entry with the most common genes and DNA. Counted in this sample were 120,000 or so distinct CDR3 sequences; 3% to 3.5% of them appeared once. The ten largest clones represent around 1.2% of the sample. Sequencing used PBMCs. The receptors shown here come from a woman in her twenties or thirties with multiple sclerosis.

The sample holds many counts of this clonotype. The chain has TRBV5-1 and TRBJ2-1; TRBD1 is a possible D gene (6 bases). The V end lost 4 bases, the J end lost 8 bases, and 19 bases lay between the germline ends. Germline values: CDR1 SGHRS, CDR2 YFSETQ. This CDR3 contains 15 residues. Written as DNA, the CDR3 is TGCGCCAGCAGCACCAACAGGGTACGGATCGATGAGCAGTTCTTC. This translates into CASSTNRVRIDEQFF.

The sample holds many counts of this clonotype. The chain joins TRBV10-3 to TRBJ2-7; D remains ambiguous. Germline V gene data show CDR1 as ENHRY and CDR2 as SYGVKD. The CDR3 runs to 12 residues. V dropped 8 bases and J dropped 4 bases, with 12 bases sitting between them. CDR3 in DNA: TGTGCCATCGGGGTAGGCGTTTACGAGCAGTACTTC. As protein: CAIGVGVYEQYF.

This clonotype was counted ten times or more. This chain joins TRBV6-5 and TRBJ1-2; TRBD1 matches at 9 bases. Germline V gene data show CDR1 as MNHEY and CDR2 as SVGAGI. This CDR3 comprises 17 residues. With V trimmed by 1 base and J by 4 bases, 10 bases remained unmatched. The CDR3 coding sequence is TGTGCCAGCAGTTACTTGATGCCGGGACAGGGAGTCTATGGCTACACCTTC. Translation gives CASSYLMPGQGVYGYTF.

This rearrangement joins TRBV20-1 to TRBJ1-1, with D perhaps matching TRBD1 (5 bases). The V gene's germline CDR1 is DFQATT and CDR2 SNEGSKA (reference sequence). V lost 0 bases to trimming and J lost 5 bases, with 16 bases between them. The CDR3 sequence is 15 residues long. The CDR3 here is CSARDQSWGTTEAFF. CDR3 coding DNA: TGCAGTGCTAGAGATCAGAGTTGGGGGACGACTGAAGCTTTCTTT.

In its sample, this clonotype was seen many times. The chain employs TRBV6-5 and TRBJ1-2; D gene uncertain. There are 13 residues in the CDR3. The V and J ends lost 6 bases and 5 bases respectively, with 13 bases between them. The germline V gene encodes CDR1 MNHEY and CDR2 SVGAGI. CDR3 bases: TGTGCCAGCAGCCCCGGGTCTGTGTATGGCTACACCTTC. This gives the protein CASSPGSVYGYTF.

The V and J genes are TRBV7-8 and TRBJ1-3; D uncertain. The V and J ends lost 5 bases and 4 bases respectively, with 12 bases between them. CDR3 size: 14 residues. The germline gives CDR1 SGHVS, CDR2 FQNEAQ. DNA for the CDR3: TGTGCCAGCAGCCATAGGGCTGAAGGAAACACCATATATTTT. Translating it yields CASSHRAEGNTIYF.

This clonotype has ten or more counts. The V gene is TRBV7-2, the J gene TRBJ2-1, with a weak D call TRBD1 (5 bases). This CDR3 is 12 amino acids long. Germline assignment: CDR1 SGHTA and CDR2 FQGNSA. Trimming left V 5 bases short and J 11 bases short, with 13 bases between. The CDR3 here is CASSPRWTKQFF. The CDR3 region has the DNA TGTGCCAGCAGCCCAAGGTGGACAAAGCAGTTCTTC.

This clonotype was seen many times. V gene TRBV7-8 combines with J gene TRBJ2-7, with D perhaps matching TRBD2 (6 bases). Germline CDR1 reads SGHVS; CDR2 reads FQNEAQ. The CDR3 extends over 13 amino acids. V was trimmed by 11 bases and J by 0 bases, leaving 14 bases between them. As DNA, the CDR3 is TGTGCCGCCGCGAGGGGACTCTCCTACGAGCAGTACTTC. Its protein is CAAARGLSYEQYF.

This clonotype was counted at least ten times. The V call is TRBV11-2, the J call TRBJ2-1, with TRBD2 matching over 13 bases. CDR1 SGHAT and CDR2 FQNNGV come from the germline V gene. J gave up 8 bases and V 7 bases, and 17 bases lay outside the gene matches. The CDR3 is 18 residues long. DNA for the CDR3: TGTGCCAGCACCCGAGGGACTAGCGGGAATTCCGGTCTCGATGAGCAGTTCTTC. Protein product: CASTRGTSGNSGLDEQFF. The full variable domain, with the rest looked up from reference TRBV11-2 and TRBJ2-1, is EAGVAQSPRYKIIEKRQSVAFWCNPISGHATLYWYQQILGQGPKLLIQFQNNGVVDDSQLPKDRFSAERLKGVDSTLKIQPAKLEDSAVYLCASTRGTSGNSGLDEQFFGPGTRLTVL.

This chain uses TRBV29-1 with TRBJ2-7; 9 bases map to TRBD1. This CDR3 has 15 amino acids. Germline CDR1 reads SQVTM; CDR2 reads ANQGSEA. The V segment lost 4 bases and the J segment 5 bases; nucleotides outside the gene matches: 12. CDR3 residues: CSVGGPGTGFDEQYF. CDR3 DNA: TGCAGCGTTGGGGGGCCAGGGACAGGGTTCGACGAGCAGTACTTC.

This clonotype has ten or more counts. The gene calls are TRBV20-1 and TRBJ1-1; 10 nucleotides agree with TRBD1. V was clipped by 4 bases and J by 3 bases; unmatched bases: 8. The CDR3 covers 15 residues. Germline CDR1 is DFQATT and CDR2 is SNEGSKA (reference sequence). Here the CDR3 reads CSANAGTGVYTEAFF. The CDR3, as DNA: TGCAGTGCTAATGCCGGGACAGGGGTGTACACTGAAGCTTTCTTT.

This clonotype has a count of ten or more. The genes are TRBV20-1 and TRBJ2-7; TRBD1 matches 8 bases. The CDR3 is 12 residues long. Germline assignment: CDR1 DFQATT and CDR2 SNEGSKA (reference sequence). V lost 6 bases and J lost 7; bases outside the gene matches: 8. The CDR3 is CSAGTGAREQYF. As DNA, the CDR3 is TGCAGTGCGGGGACAGGAGCTCGTGAGCAGTACTTC.

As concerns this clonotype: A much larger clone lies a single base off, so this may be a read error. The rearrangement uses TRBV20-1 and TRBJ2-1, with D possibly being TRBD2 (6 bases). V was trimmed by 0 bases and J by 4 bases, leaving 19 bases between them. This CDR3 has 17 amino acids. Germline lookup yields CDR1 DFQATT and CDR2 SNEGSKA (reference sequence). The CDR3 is CSARDSAIGGSYNEQFF. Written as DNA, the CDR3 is TGCAGTGCTAGAGATTCGGCTATCGGGGGATCTTACAATGAGCAGTTCTTC.

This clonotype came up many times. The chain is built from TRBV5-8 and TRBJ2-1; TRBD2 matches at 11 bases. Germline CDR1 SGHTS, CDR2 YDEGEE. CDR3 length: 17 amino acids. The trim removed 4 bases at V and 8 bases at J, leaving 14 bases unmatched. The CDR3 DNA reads TGTGCCAGCAGCAAAGGGACTAGCGGCTCGGTGTACGATGAGCAGTTCTTC. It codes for CASSKGTSGSVYDEQFF.

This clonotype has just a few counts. The CDR3 protein is CSAQRDAYYEQYF. CDR3 coding DNA: TGCAGTGCTCAGCGGGACGCATACTACGAGCAGTACTTC. The chain couples TRBV20-1 to TRBJ2-7, with 7 bases identical to TRBD2. Trimming took 5 bases from V and 3 from J; bases not matched to a gene: 7. This CDR3 contains 13 residues. Per germline, CDR1 DFQATT and CDR2 SNEGSKA (reference sequence).

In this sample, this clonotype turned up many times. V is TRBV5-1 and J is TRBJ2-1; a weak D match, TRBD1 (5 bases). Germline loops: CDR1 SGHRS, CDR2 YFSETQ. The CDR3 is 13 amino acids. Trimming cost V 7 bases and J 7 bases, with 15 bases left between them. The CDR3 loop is CASYWQGRNEQFF. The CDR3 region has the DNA TGCGCCAGCTATTGGCAGGGTAGGAATGAGCAGTTCTTC.

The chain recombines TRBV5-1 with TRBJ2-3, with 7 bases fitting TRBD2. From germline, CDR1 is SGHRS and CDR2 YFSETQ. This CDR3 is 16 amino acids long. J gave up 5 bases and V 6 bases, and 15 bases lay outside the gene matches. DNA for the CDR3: TGCGCCAGCACTGGTTTCGGCGGGAGTGGGGTAGATACGCAGTATTTT. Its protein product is CASTGFGGSGVDTQYF.

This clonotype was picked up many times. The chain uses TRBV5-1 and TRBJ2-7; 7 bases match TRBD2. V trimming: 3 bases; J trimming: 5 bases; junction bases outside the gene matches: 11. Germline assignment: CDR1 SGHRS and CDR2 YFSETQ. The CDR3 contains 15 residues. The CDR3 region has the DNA TGCGCCAGCAGCTCCTGGGCGGGAGAACTCAACGAGCAGTACTTC. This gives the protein CASSSWAGELNEQYF.

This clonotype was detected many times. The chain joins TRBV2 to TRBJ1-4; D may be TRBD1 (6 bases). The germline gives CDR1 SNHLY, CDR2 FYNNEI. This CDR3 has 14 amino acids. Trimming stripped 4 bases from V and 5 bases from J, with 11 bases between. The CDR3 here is CASSVGGANEKLFF. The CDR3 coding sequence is TGTGCCAGCAGTGTTGGGGGGGCCAATGAAAAACTGTTTTTT.

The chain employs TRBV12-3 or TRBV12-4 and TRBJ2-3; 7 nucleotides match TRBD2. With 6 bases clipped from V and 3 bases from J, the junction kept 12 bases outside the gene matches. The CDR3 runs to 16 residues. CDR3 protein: CASSLSGAGRTDTQYF. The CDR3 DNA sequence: TGTGCCAGCAGCCTCTCCGGAGCGGGGAGAACAGATACGCAGTATTTT.

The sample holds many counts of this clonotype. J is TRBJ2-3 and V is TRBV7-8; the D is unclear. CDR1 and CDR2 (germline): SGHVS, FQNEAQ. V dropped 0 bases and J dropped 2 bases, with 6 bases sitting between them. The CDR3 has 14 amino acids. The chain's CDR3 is CASSLAAHTDTQYF. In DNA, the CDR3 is TGTGCCAGCAGCTTAGCGGCACACACAGATACGCAGTATTTT.

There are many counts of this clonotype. CDR3 residues: CSAKSYTF. CDR3 coding DNA: TGCAGTGCTAAGAGCTACACCTTC. V gene TRBV20-1 combines with J gene TRBJ1-2; no clear D gene. The ends were cut back, 4 bases at V and 9 bases at J, with 3 bases in the middle. The length of the CDR3 is 8 residues. Germline V gives CDR1 DFQATT, CDR2 SNEGSKA (reference sequence).

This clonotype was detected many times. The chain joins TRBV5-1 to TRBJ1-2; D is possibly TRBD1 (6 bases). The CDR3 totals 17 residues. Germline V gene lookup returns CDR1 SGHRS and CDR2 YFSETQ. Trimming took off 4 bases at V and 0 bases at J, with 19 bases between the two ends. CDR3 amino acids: CASSPRGGQPTNYGYTF. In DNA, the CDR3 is TGCGCCAGCAGCCCGCGAGGCGGACAGCCAACTAACTATGGCTACACCTTC.